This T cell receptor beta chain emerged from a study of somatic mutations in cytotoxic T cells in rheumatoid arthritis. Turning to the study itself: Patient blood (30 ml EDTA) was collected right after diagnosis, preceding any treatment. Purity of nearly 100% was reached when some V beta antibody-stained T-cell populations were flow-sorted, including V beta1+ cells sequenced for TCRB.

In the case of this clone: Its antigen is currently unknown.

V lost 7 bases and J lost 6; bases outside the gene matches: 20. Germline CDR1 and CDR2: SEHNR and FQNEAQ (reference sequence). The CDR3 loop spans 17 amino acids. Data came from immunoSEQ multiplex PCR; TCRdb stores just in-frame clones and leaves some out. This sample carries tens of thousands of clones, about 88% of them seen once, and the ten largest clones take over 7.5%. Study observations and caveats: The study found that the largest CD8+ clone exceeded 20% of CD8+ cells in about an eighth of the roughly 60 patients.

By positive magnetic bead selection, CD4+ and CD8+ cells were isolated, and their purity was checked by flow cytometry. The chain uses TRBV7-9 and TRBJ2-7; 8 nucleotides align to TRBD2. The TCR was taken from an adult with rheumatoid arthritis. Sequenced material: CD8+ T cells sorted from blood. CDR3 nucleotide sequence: TGTGCCAGCACCACCGTGGGAAATATAGCGGGGCTTGGCGAGCAGTACTTC. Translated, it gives CASTTVGNIAGLGEQYF.